This TCR beta chain was sequenced for a study of blood T cell repertoires in COVID-19. This clone is a singleton in its sample. In the source study's methods: Amplification with reference gene primers provided the estimates of nucleated cell counts. Some clones are missing from TCRdb's copy, which holds only in-frame ones; the method was immunoSEQ multiplex PCR. D and trimming were read from the DNA, whereas the V and J calls and clone size are those reported in that table. The data hold just over 300,000 clones, with roughly 90% observed a single time. Trimming cost V 6 bases and J 6 bases; bases outside gene matches: 5. Germline values: CDR1 LNHDA, CDR2 SQIVND (reference sequence). CDR3 size: 15 residues.

The sequencing input was PBMCs or T cells enriched from blood (not recorded which). V and J are TRBV19 and TRBJ2-1; TRBD2 matches 13 bases. The TCR sequence derives from a woman in her 40s who had recovered from COVID-19. The CDR3 loop reads CASSELAGGLNEQFF. In DNA form, the CDR3 reads TGTGCCAGTAGCGAACTAGCGGGGGGGCTCAATGAGCAGTTCTTC.